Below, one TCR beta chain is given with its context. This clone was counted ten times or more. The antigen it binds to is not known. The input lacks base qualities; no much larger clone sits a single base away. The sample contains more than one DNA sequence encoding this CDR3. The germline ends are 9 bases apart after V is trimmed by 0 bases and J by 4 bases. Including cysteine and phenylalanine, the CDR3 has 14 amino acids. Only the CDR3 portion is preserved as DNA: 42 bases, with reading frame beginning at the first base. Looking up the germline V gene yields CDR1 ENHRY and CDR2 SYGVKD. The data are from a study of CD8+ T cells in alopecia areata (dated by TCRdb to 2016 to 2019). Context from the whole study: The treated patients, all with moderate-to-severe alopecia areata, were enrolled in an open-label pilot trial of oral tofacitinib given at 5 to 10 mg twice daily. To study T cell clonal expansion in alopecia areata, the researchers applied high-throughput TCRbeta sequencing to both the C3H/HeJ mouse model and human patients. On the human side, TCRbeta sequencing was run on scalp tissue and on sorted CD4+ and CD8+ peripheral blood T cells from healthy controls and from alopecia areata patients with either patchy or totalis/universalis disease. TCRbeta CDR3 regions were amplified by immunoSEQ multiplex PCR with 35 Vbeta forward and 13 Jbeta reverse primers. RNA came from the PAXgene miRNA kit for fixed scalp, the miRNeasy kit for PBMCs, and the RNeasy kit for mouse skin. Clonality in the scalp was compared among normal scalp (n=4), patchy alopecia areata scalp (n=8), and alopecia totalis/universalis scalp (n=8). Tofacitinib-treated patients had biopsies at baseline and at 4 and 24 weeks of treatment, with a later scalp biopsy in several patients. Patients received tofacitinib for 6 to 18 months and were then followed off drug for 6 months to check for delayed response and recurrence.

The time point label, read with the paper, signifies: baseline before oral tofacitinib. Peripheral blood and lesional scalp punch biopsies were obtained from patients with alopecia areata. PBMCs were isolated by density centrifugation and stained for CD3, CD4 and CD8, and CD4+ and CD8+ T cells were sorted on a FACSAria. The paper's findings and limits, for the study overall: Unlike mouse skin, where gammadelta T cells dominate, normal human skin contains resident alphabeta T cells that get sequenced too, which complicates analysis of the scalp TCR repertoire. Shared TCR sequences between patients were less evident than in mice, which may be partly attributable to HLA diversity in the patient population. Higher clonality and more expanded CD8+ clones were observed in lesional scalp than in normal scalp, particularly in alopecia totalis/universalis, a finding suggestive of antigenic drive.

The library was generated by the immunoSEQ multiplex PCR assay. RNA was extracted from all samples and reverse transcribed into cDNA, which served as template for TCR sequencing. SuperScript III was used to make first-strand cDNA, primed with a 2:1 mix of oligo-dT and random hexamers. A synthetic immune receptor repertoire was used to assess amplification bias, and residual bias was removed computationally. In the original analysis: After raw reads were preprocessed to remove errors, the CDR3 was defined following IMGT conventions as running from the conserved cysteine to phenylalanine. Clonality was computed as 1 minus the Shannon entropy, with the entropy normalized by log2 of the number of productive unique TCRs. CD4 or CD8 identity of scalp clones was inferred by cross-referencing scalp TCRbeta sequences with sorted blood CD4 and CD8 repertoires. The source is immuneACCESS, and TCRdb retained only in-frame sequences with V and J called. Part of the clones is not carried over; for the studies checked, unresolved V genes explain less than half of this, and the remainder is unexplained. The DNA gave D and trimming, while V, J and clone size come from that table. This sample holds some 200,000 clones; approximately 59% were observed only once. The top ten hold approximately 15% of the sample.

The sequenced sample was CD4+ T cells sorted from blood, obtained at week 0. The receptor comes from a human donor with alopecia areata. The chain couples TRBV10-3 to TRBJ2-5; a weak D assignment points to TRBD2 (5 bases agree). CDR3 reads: CAISESAGRETQYF. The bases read TGTGCCATCAGTGAGTCGGCGGGCCGAGAGACCCAGTACTTC.